One sample yielded the 27 T cell receptor beta chains listed below, sequenced in a study of blood T cells in healthy people across ages. Using a J-beta primer mix together with a sample-barcoded 5' primer, a second PCR was run for roughly 7 to 11 cycles. From the 5' RACE reads, TCRdb called clonotypes with MiXCR, one entry per CDR3 protein. The sample has over a million distinct CDR3 sequences, 42% seen once. The sequencing input was blood. These receptors all come from a woman younger than 30 in good health.

This clonotype was seen only a few times. This chain joins TRBV15 and TRBJ2-5; D is possibly TRBD2 (5 bases). Germline lookup yields CDR1 LNHNV and CDR2 YYDKDF (reference sequence). The CDR3 is 15 amino acids. V lost 1 base to trimming and J lost 2 bases, with 11 bases between them. CDR3 nucleotide sequence: TGTGCCACCAGCAGAGTAGGGAGTGGACAAGAGACCCAGTACTTC. Encoded protein: CATSRVGSGQETQYF.

As concerns this clonotype: A clone one base away is much larger, so this may be a read error. This chain links TRBV29-1 with TRBJ1-2; 11 bases are shared with TRBD1. Per the germline V gene, CDR1 is SQVTM and CDR2 is ANQGSEA. This CDR3 is 14 amino acids long. The CDR3 coding sequence is TGCGGCGCCCGGAGGACAGGGGGCAACTATGGCTACACCTTC. Translating it yields CGARRTGGNYGYTF.

This clonotype occurred many times. The CDR3 bases are TGTGCCAGCAGCCGTCCTTCCTACGAGCAGTACTTC. This translates into CASSRPSYEQYF. V gene TRBV7-9 combines with J gene TRBJ2-7, with D uncertain. The CDR3 sequence is 12 residues long. CDR1 and CDR2 (germline): SEHNR, FQNEAQ (reference sequence). Trimming left V 5 bases short and J 1 base short, with 6 bases between.

This rearrangement joins TRBV12-3 or TRBV12-4 to TRBJ2-7; D may match TRBD1 or TRBD2 (5 bases each). V was shortened by 0 bases and J by 2 bases, with 11 bases between the two germline ends. CDR3 size: 15 residues. The CDR3 region is CASSLALGVAYEQYF. CDR3 coding DNA: TGTGCCAGCAGTTTAGCTCTGGGGGTGGCCTACGAGCAGTACTTC.

Comments on this clonotype: This may be a read error, as it is one base from a much larger clone. The chain links TRBV4-2 to TRBJ2-5; the D gene is possibly TRBD2 (6 bases). This CDR3 is 15 amino acids long. The germline gives CDR1 LGHNA, CDR2 YNFKEQ. V dropped 0 bases and J dropped 11 bases, with 19 bases sitting between them. The CDR3 here is CASSQDRGNDNEQYF. The CDR3 DNA sequence: TGTGCCAGCAGCCAAGATCGCGGGAACGACAATGAGCAGTACTTC.

In this sample, this clonotype turned up a few times. The chain recombines TRBV5-1 with TRBJ2-1, with a weak D call TRBD2 (6 bases). Germline V gene sequence: CDR1 SGHRS, CDR2 YFSETQ. The CDR3 loop spans 16 amino acids. V lost 4 bases, J lost 4 bases, and 18 bases lay in between. The CDR3 nucleotides read TGCGCCAGCAGCGTAATGCCGGGACTTTTTTACAATGAGCAGTTCTTC. It translates to CASSVMPGLFYNEQFF.

This clonotype was seen a few times. The chain uses TRBV5-1 and TRBJ2-1; 9 positions match TRBD2. Trimming took 1 base from V and 7 from J; bases not matched to a gene: 9. The CDR3 is made up of 16 amino acids. Looked up from germline, CDR1 is SGHRS and CDR2 is YFSETQ. The CDR3 bases are TGCGCCAGCAGCTTGCCTAGCGGGGTAGGAATTAATGAGCAGTTCTTC. It translates to CASSLPSGVGINEQFF.

Of note for this clonotype: The junction shows a germline mismatch at one end, possibly a read error. The V and J genes are TRBV4-1 and TRBJ2-7; D gene uncertain. This CDR3 spans 13 amino acids. The V gene's germline CDR1 is MGHRA and CDR2 YSYEKL. CDR3: CASSQDQSNAPDF. The CDR3 DNA is TGCGCCAGCAGCCAAGATCAGTCAAATGCGCCGGACTTC.

On this clonotype: Mismatch with germline at one junction end may stem from a read error. This sequence joins TRBV7-9 and TRBJ2-1; 8 nucleotides align to TRBD1. Germline loops: CDR1 SEHNR, CDR2 FQNEAQ (reference sequence). The CDR3 extends over 12 amino acids. The CDR3 protein is CANSSGTGKEFF. CDR3 coding DNA: TGTGCCAACAGCTCAGGGACAGGCAAGGAGTTCTTC.

This chain joins TRBV15 and TRBJ1-6; D gene uncertain. V lost 0 bases and J lost 9, with 9 bases in between. The CDR3 runs 14 residues. Per germline, CDR1 LNHNV and CDR2 YYDKDF (reference sequence). CDR3 coding DNA: TGTGCCACCAGCAGAGATTCCCTGAGTTCACCCCTCCACTTT. It is translated as CATSRDSLSSPLHF. Complete variable domain (other parts from reference TRBV15 and TRBJ1-6): DAMVIQNPRYQVTQFGKPVTLSCSQTLNHNVMYWYQQKSSQAPKLLFHYYDKDFNNEADTPDNFQSRRPNTSFCFLDIRSPGLGDTAMYLCATSRDSLSSPLHFGNGTRLTVT.

V is TRBV7-2 and J is TRBJ2-1; D is uncertain. CDR3 length equals 15 residues. Between the trimmed V and J ends, which lost 5 bases and 5 bases, there was a span of 16 bases. The germline gives CDR1 SGHTA, CDR2 FQGNSA. The CDR3 protein is CASSLPPGPNNEQFF. CDR3 sequence (DNA): TGTGCCAGCAGCCTCCCCCCTGGGCCAAACAATGAGCAGTTCTTC.

The rearrangement uses TRBV12-3 or TRBV12-4 and TRBJ2-2; 15 bases line up with TRBD2. The CDR3 runs to 18 residues. Germline trimming cut 3 bases from V and 1 base from J; bases unmatched to any gene: 3. The CDR3 sequence: CASSFAGLAGGNTGELFF. The CDR3 region has the DNA TGTGCCAGCAGTTTCGCGGGACTAGCGGGAGGGAACACCGGGGAGCTGTTTTTT.

This chain links TRBV7-3 with TRBJ2-3, with 12 nucleotides matching TRBD2. The CDR3 sequence is 19 residues long. From germline, CDR1 is SGHTA and CDR2 FQGTGA. With V trimmed by 0 bases and J by 4 bases, 11 bases remained unmatched. DNA of the CDR3: TGTGCCAGCAGCTTAACGAGGGGGGAGACTAGCGGGGGCGCAGATACGCAGTATTTT. Translation: CASSLTRGETSGGADTQYF.

The chain is built from TRBV6-6 and TRBJ1-2, with D perhaps TRBD1 (6 bases). Per the germline V gene, CDR1 is MNHNY and CDR2 is SVGAGI (reference sequence). This CDR3 is built from 13 residues. Trimming removed 7 bases at V and 6 bases at J, with 15 bases between. The chain's CDR3 is CASKGGTRDGYTF. In DNA, the CDR3 is TGTGCCAGCAAGGGTGGGACACGGGATGGCTACACCTTC.

The J gene is TRBJ1-4, the V gene TRBV7-6, with no clear D. The V gene lost 5 bases and the J gene lost 4 bases, with 17 bases spanning the gap. Germline CDR1 SGHVS, CDR2 FNYEAQ. The CDR3 consists of 16 residues. The CDR3 nucleotides are TGTGCCAGCAGCCCAACGGGCAGGCAAATTAATGAAAAACTGTTTTTT. This codes for CASSPTGRQINEKLFF.

V gene TRBV13 combines with J gene TRBJ2-3; 11 nucleotides match TRBD2. After removal of 2 bases from V and 0 bases from J, the junction contained 7 bases not matched to a gene. In germline, CDR1 is PRHDT, CDR2 FYEKMQ (reference sequence). The CDR3 has 18 amino acids. The CDR3 spells CASSLRTSGYLSTDTQYF. The CDR3 coding sequence is TGTGCCAGCAGCTTACGGACTAGCGGGTACCTTAGCACAGATACGCAGTATTTT.

In the case of this clonotype: A read error may explain this, as a much larger clone is one base away. This rearrangement joins TRBV12-3 or TRBV12-4 to TRBJ2-3; TRBD2 agrees at 11 bases. There are 16 residues in the CDR3. CDR3 residues: CVSSSVAGGLTDTQYF. CDR3 DNA: TGTGTCAGCAGCTCCGTAGCGGGAGGGTTGACAGATACGCAGTATTTT.

A note on this clonotype: At one end, the junction sequence differs from germline, possibly due to a read error. The J gene is TRBJ2-1, the V gene TRBV29-1; no firm D call. Germline CDR1 is SQVTM and CDR2 is ANQGSEA. This CDR3 comprises 12 residues. CDR3 in amino acids: CIVDDDYNEQFF. For the CDR3, the DNA is TGCATCGTTGATGACGACTACAATGAGCAGTTCTTC.

This clonotype has only a few counts. The CDR3 DNA reads as TGTGCCAGCAGCTTAACCGCGATGGGGACCTCCAATGAGCAGTTCTTC. Its protein is CASSLTAMGTSNEQFF. The J gene is TRBJ2-1, the V gene TRBV7-7; D possibly uses TRBD1 or TRBD2 (5 bases each). V lost 2 bases to trimming and J lost 6 bases, with 17 bases between them. This CDR3 spans 16 amino acids. Germline V gene sequence: CDR1 SSHAT, CDR2 FNYEAQ (reference sequence).

This clonotype was recorded a few times. The chain employs TRBV28 and TRBJ1-2, with D possibly matching TRBD1 (6 bases). With 6 bases removed from V and 4 bases from J, the gap between germline ends came to 18 bases. The CDR3 runs 15 residues. Germline assignment: CDR1 MDHEN and CDR2 SYDVKM. The CDR3 DNA reads TGTGCCAGCAGCGGGGACACAGTCCCTATCTATGGCTACACCTTC. Its translation is CASSGDTVPIYGYTF.

The chain uses TRBV2 and TRBJ1-3; D is perhaps TRBD1 (5 bases). Germline lookup yields CDR1 SNHLY and CDR2 FYNNEI. The CDR3 extends over 15 amino acids. V lost 4 bases, J lost 8 bases, and 18 bases lay in between. The CDR3 nucleotides read TGTGCCAGCAGTGGTCGGGGTCGCAGGGCGGACACCATATATTTT. Translating it yields CASSGRGRRADTIYF.

The rearrangement joins TRBV25-1 to TRBJ1-2, with 7 bases lining up with TRBD1. Germline V lookup: CDR1 MGHDK, CDR2 SYGVNS. The CDR3 is 14 amino acids. V shed 6 bases and J 8 bases; nucleotides not matched to a gene: 12. The CDR3 coding sequence is TGTGCCAGCAGCTACGGCCGACAGGGACAAGGCTACACCTTC. Its translation is CASSYGRQGQGYTF.

This clonotype was counted many times. The chain combines TRBV10-3 with TRBJ1-2; possibly TRBD1 for D (5 bases). Germline CDR1 and CDR2: ENHRY and SYGVKD. V was pared by 3 bases and J by 8 bases, with 10 bases between. The length of the CDR3 is 12 residues. CDR3 DNA sequence: TGTGCCATCAGTGATGGGGGATCCGGCTACACCTTC. Translating gives CAISDGGSGYTF.

This clonotype was found a few times. The chain links TRBV29-1 to TRBJ1-5, with D unclear. The CDR3 consists of 13 residues. CDR1 SQVTM and CDR2 ANQGSEA come from the germline V gene. V lost 1 base and J 7 bases, leaving 11 bases between the germline ends. The CDR3 region is CSVEGGLEQPQHF. In nucleotides, the CDR3 is TGCAGCGTTGAAGGTGGCTTGGAACAGCCCCAGCATTTT.

The V call is TRBV7-8, the J call TRBJ2-3; a weak D match, TRBD1 (6 bases). The V end lost 4 bases, the J end lost 5 bases, and 16 bases lay between the germline ends. Germline V CDR1 and CDR2: SGHVS, FQNEAQ. The CDR3 is 15 residues long. The CDR3 sequence is CASSYDRNGLDTQYF. The CDR3 nucleotides read TGTGCCAGCAGCTACGACAGGAATGGGTTAGATACGCAGTATTTT.

V and J are TRBV6-5 and TRBJ2-3, with a possible D match to TRBD1 (6 bases). There are 15 residues in the CDR3. The V gene's germline CDR1 is MNHEY and CDR2 SVGAGI. Trimming removed 2 bases from V and 0 bases from J, with 9 bases in between. CDR3 loop: CASSYGGGSTDTQYF. CDR3 bases: TGTGCCAGCAGTTACGGGGGCGGGAGCACAGATACGCAGTATTTT.

V is TRBV15 and J is TRBJ2-7; D remains unclear. V gave up 0 bases and J gave up 4 bases, with 7 bases separating them. The germline gives CDR1 LNHNV, CDR2 YYDKDF (reference sequence). The CDR3 spans 13 residues. Written as DNA, the CDR3 is TGTGCCACCAGCAGAGATGTGGTGTACGAGCAGTACTTC. It specifies CATSRDVVYEQYF.